The present TCR beta chain was sequenced within a study of T cells in Graves' hyperthyroidism and ophthalmopathy. As for the study in general: The initial diagnosis was the point when peripheral blood was collected, ahead of any treatment. Findings and limits, study-wide: Most thyroid clonotypes that were expanded above 0.001 also turned up in blood.

The CDR3 totals 12 residues. V gave up 2 bases and J gave up 9 bases, with 10 bases separating them. Disease duration was under 3 months in the ophthalmopathy patients, who also had a Clinical Activity Score of at least 3 and a NOSPECS grade of at least 4. Each diagnosis was grounded in clinical symptoms, serum thyroxine and TRAb, thyroid ultrasound, and orbital computed tomography. This clonotype was recorded many times. As yet, its antigen is unknown. RNA transcripts were the template for amplifying TCR beta CDR3 regions. A first-round RT-PCR of the TCR CDR3 used the HTBI primer set. TCRdb passed the multiplex PCR reads through MiXCR, listing each CDR3 protein once. The sample lists 490,000 or so distinct CDR3 sequences, approximately 22% occurring once.

The genes are TRBV12-3 or TRBV12-4 and TRBJ1-2, with D hard to call. This receptor was identified in a woman in her seventies with Graves' ophthalmopathy. Material for sequencing was blood. CDR3 sequence reads: CASSLQPGSYTF. CDR3 in DNA: TGTGCCAGCAGTTTACAACCCGGGAGCTACACCTTC.